Listed here are 23 T cell receptor beta chains from one sample, sequenced in a study of response to subunit inactivated influenza vaccine. Via MiXCR, TCRdb re-called the RT-PCR reads, giving one row per CDR3 protein. The sample contains over 450,000 distinct CDR3 sequences, under 15% of which appear only once. The sequencing used PBMCs from blood, collected 40 to 50 days after vaccination. These receptors originate from a man aged 50-60 years who received an inactivated influenza vaccine.

This clonotype was found many times. The chain carries TRBV29-1 and TRBJ2-7; D uncertain. The CDR3 length is 12 residues. Germline V gene sequence: CDR1 SQVTM, CDR2 ANQGSEA. V gave up 4 bases and J gave up 3 bases, with 10 bases separating them. CDR3 DNA: TGCAGCGTTGGAGACACTCTCTACGAGCAGTACTTC. This sequence encodes CSVGDTLYEQYF.

CDR3 sequence (DNA): TGCGCCAGCACCGGGGGAAATGGCTACACCTTC. Its translation: CASTGGNGYTF. This rearrangement joins TRBV10-1 to TRBJ1-2; tentative D call: TRBD1 (5 bases). CDR1 and CDR2 (germline): WNHNN, SYGVQD (reference sequence). The CDR3 covers 11 residues. Trimming left V 7 bases short and J 6 bases short, with 9 bases between.

The chain combines TRBV28 with TRBJ2-7, with D possibly being TRBD2 (5 bases). Germline V gene sequence: CDR1 MDHEN, CDR2 SYDVKM. The CDR3 is 14 amino acids. The germline V and J ends were trimmed by 3 bases and 7 bases, with 16 bases remaining between them. The CDR3 protein is CASSLAGRSWEQYF. Here the CDR3 DNA reads TGTGCCAGCAGTTTGGCGGGCCGGTCGTGGGAGCAGTACTTC.

This clonotype was counted between two and nine times. The gene calls are TRBV10-3 and TRBJ2-4; D remains unclear. V lost 4 bases, J lost 5 bases, and 12 bases lay in between. This CDR3 is built from 14 residues. Germline V gene data show CDR1 as ENHRY and CDR2 as SYGVKD. CDR3 residues: CAISGTGSENIQYF. DNA of the CDR3: TGTGCCATCAGTGGGACGGGTTCCGAAAACATTCAGTACTTC.

This clonotype was seen more than once but under ten times. The V and J genes are TRBV19 and TRBJ2-7; 11 bases line up with TRBD2. This CDR3 has 14 residues. Germline CDR1 reads LNHDA; CDR2 reads SQIVND (reference sequence). Trimming cost V 5 bases and J 7 bases; bases outside gene matches: 7. As DNA, the CDR3 is TGTGCCAGTAGTTTACTAGCGGGAGCTGGAGAGCAGTACTTC. Its protein is CASSLLAGAGEQYF.

The chain is built from TRBV20-1 and TRBJ2-1; no clear D. The germline gives CDR1 DFQATT, CDR2 SNEGSKA (reference sequence). V was pared by 5 bases and J by 7 bases, with 24 bases between. This CDR3 is built from 16 residues. The CDR3 loop reads CSAPDKAKTSKNEQFF. The DNA of the CDR3 is TGCAGTGCTCCCGATAAAGCGAAGACTTCAAAAAATGAGCAGTTCTTC.

In this sample, this clonotype turned up a few times. The J gene is TRBJ2-5, the V gene TRBV11-2; tentative D call: TRBD2 (6 bases). V gave up 7 bases and J gave up 2 bases, with 23 bases separating them. This CDR3 contains 17 residues. Germline V lookup: CDR1 SGHAT, CDR2 FQNNGV. The CDR3 reads CASTNDRRAANQETQYF. The CDR3 DNA sequence: TGTGCCAGCACCAACGACCGGAGGGCTGCGAATCAAGAGACCCAGTACTTC.

Only a few counts were recorded for this clonotype. The J gene is TRBJ2-5, the V gene TRBV6-2 or TRBV6-3; 11 bases agree with TRBD1. The germline CDR1 and CDR2 sequences are MNHEY and SVGEGT. The J segment lost 4 bases and the V segment lost 8 bases, leaving 12 bases of the junction unmatched. The CDR3 extends over 16 amino acids. CDR3 sequence (DNA): TGTGCCAGCGACCCGGGACAGGGGGTACCAAGAGAGACCCAGTACTTC. Translated, it gives CASDPGQGVPRETQYF.

A few counts support this clonotype. The chain couples TRBV15 to TRBJ1-6; D is possibly TRBD1 (5 bases). The ends were cut back, 0 bases at V and 7 bases at J, with 10 bases in the middle. Germline lookup yields CDR1 LNHNV and CDR2 YYDKDF (reference sequence). The CDR3 has 15 residues. The CDR3 coding sequence is TGTGCCACCAGCAGAGATCGGGGGGGGAATTCACCCCTCCACTTT. Its protein is CATSRDRGGNSPLHF.

The chain combines TRBV20-1 with TRBJ1-4; D call uncertain. This CDR3 has 11 amino acids. Looked up from germline, CDR1 is DFQATT and CDR2 is SNEGSKA (reference sequence). Trimming shortened V by 3 bases and J by 5 bases, and 4 bases separated the two germline ends. The CDR3 sequence is CSASRNEKLFF. As DNA, the CDR3 is TGCAGTGCTAGTCGAAATGAAAAACTGTTTTTT.

V and J are TRBV28 and TRBJ2-7, with 8 bases fitting TRBD2. The CDR3 sequence is 15 residues long. Germline V gives CDR1 MDHEN, CDR2 SYDVKM. V shed 6 bases, J shed 0 bases, and the junction held 7 bases outside the gene matches. Here the CDR3 DNA reads TGTGCCAGCAGCCAAGGGACTAGTTTCTCCTACGAGCAGTACTTC. Translated, it gives CASSQGTSFSYEQYF.

This clonotype was seen at least ten times. V and J are TRBV29-1 and TRBJ2-3, with D possibly being TRBD1 or TRBD2 (5 bases each). This CDR3 region has 14 residues. CDR1 is SQVTM, CDR2 ANQGSEA, per germline. The V end lost 4 bases, the J end lost 2 bases, and 13 bases lay between the germline ends. As DNA, the CDR3 is TGCAGCGTTGGGGACGCTCTTCTCACAGATACGCAGTATTTT. The encoded protein is CSVGDALLTDTQYF.

The J gene is TRBJ2-2, the V gene TRBV7-9, with D tentatively TRBD2 (6 bases). The CDR3 has 16 residues. The germline CDR1 and CDR2 sequences are SEHNR and FQNEAQ (reference sequence). V lost 2 bases to trimming and J lost 6 bases, with 16 bases between them. The chain's CDR3 is CASSLIATGDAGELFF. The CDR3 nucleotides read TGTGCCAGCAGCTTAATCGCTACGGGAGACGCCGGGGAGCTGTTTTTT.

This clonotype has a handful of counts. This chain links TRBV28 with TRBJ2-4, with 8 bases that match TRBD1. The V gene's germline CDR1 is MDHEN and CDR2 SYDVKM. This CDR3 is built from 14 residues. Trimming removed 6 bases from V and 3 bases from J; junction bases left unmatched: 4. CDR3 loop: CASSQDRVKNIQYF. CDR3 coding DNA: TGTGCCAGCAGCCAGGACAGGGTCAAAAACATTCAGTACTTC. Full variable domain (missing parts from reference TRBV28 and TRBJ2-4): DVKVTQSSRYLVKRTGEKVFLECVQDMDHENMFWYRQDPGLGLRLIYFSYDVKMKEKGDIPEGYSVSREKKERFSLILESASTNQTSMYLCASSQDRVKNIQYFGAGTRLSVL.

This clonotype was counted at least ten times. The chain combines TRBV29-1 with TRBJ2-7; D is perhaps TRBD2 (6 bases). The CDR3 has 12 residues. Germline V gene data show CDR1 as SQVTM and CDR2 as ANQGSEA. V was trimmed by 1 base and J by 3 bases, leaving 7 bases between them. CDR3 protein: CSVEAGDYEQYF. In nucleotides, the CDR3 is TGCAGCGTTGAAGCGGGAGACTACGAGCAGTACTTC.

The table lists this clonotype with many counts. The rearrangement links TRBV5-5 to TRBJ2-7; D is ambiguous. With 1 base removed from V and 2 bases from J, the gap between germline ends came to 10 bases. Germline CDR1 SGHKS, CDR2 YYEKEE (reference sequence). There are 14 residues in the CDR3. CDR3 sequence: CASSLLEFPYEQYF. CDR3 coding DNA: TGTGCCAGCAGCTTGTTAGAGTTCCCCTACGAGCAGTACTTC.

This clonotype came up many times. The chain uses TRBV5-1 and TRBJ2-7; 10 bases agree with TRBD1. This CDR3 has 15 amino acids. V shed 2 bases, J shed 5 bases, and the junction held 7 bases outside the gene matches. Germline loops: CDR1 SGHRS, CDR2 YFSETQ. The CDR3 loop is CASSFRDRGGHEQYF. CDR3 nucleotide sequence: TGCGCCAGCAGCTTCCGGGACAGGGGAGGCCACGAGCAGTACTTC.

In the case of this clonotype: Being one base from a much bigger clone, this may be a read error. The genes are TRBV20-1 and TRBJ2-4; no clear D gene. The CDR3 loop spans 11 amino acids. CDR1 is DFQATT, CDR2 SNEGSKA, per germline (reference sequence). The CDR3, as DNA: TGCAGTGCAGTACAGCAAAAGATTCAGTACTTC. This translates into CSAVQQKIQYF.

This clonotype was detected only a few times. The chain joins TRBV7-2 to TRBJ2-1, with D unclear. This CDR3 is 12 amino acids long. CDR1 SGHTA and CDR2 FQGNSA come from the germline V gene. Trimming shortened V by 3 bases and J by 7 bases, and 7 bases separated the two germline ends. This CDR3 is CASSFMGNEQFF. DNA of the CDR3: TGTGCCAGCAGCTTCATGGGGAATGAGCAGTTCTTC.

At least ten counts were recorded for this clonotype. The chain is built from TRBV6-2 or TRBV6-3 and TRBJ1-5, with TRBD1 as a possible D gene (5 bases). This CDR3 region has 14 residues. The germline V gene encodes CDR1 MNHEY and CDR2 SVGEGT. V was cut by 6 bases and J by 4 bases, with 13 bases left in between. As DNA, the CDR3 is TGTGCCAGCAGAAGACAGAGCCGGAATCAGCCCCAGCATTTT. It translates to CASRRQSRNQPQHF.

This chain joins TRBV4-1 and TRBJ2-7; TRBD2 agrees at 8 bases. Germline CDR1 is MGHRA and CDR2 is YSYEKL. CDR3 length equals 16 residues. Losses at the gene ends were 5 bases for V and 2 bases for J; bases not matched to a gene: 11. The chain's CDR3 is CASSSRGTSRAYEQYF. The CDR3 DNA follows: TGCGCCAGCAGCTCTCGAGGGACTAGTCGTGCCTACGAGCAGTACTTC.

This clonotype has at least ten counts. CDR3 bases: TGCGCCAGCAGCCAAGAGACAGGGGGCTCCTACGAGCAGTACTTC. As protein: CASSQETGGSYEQYF. The chain combines TRBV4-3 with TRBJ2-7, with TRBD1 matching 9 bases. This CDR3 is 15 amino acids long. The V gene's germline CDR1 is LGHNA and CDR2 YSLEER. With 0 bases clipped from V and 0 bases from J, the junction kept 0 bases outside the gene matches.

This clonotype was counted between two and nine times. V is TRBV5-6 and J is TRBJ1-2; 8 positions match TRBD1. The V gene's germline CDR1 is SGHDT and CDR2 YYEEEE. The CDR3 covers 12 residues. J gave up 4 bases and V 8 bases, and 4 bases lay outside the gene matches. The CDR3 region is CASKQGGYGYTF. The DNA of the CDR3 is TGTGCCAGTAAACAGGGGGGCTATGGCTACACCTTC.